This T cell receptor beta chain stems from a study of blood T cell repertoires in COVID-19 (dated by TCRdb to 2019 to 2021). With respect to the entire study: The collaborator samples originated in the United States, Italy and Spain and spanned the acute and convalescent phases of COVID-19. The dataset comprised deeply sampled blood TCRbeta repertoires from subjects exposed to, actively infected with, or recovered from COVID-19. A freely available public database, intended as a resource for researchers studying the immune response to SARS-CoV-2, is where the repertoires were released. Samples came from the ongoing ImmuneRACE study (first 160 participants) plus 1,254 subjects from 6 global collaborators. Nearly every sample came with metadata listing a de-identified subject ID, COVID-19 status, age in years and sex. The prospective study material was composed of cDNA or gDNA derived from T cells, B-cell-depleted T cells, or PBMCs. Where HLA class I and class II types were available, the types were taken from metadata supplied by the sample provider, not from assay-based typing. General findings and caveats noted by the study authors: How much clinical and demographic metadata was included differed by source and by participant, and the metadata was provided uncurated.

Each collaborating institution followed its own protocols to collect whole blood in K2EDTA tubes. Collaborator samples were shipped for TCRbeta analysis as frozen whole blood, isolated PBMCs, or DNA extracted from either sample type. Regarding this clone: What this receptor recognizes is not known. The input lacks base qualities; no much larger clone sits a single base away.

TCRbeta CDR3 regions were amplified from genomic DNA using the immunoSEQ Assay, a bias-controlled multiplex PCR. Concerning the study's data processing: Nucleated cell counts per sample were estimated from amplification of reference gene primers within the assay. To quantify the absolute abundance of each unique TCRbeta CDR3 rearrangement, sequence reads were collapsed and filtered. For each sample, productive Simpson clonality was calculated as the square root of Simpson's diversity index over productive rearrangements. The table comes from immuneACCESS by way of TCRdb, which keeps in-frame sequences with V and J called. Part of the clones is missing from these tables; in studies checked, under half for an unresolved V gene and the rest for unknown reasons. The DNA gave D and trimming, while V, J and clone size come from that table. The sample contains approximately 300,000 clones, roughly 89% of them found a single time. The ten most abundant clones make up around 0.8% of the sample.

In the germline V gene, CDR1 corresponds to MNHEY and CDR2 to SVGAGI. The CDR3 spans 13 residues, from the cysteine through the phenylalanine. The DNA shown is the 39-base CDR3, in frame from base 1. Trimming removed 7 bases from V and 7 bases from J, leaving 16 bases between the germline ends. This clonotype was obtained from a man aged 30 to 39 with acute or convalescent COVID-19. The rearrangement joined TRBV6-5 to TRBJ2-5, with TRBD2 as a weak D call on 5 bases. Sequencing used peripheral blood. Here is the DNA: TGTGCCAGCATGGGAGAAGGATTCGGGACCCAGTACTTC. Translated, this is CASMGEGFGTQYF.